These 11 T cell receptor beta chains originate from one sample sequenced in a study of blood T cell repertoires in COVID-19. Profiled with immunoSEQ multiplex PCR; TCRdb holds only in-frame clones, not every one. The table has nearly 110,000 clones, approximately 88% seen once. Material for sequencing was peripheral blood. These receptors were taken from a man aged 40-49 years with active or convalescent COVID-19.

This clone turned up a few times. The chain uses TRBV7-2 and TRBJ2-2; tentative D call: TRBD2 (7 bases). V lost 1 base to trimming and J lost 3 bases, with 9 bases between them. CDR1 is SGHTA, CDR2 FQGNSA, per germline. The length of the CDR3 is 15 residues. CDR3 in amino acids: CASSLEGGHTGELFF. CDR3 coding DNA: TGTGCCAGCAGCTTAGAGGGGGGGCACACCGGGGAGCTGTTTTTT.

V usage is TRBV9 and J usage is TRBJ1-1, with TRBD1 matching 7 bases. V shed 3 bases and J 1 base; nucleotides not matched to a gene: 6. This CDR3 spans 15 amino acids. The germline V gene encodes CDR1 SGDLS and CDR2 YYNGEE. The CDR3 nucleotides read TGTGCCAGCAGCGCACAGGGGTCCGGGAACACTGAAGCTTTCTTT. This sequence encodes CASSAQGSGNTEAFF.

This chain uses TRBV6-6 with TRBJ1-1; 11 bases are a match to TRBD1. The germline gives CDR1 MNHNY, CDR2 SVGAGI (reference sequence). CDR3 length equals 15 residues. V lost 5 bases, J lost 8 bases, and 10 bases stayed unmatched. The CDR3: CASSDPGQGAVEAFF. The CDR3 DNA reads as TGTGCCAGCAGTGATCCCGGACAGGGGGCCGTAGAAGCTTTCTTT.

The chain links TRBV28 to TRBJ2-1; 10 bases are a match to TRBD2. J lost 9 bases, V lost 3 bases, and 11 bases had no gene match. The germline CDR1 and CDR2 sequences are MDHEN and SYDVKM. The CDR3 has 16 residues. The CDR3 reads CASSLSSSGRLGEQFF. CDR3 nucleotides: TGTGCCAGCAGTTTGAGTAGTAGCGGGAGGTTAGGTGAGCAGTTCTTC.

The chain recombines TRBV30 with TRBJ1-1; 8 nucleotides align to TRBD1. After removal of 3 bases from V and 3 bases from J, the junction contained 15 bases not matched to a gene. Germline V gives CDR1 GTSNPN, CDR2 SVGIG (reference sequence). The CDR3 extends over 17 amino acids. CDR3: CAWSLLGQGGRYTEAFF. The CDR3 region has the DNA TGTGCCTGGAGCCTACTAGGACAGGGTGGAAGGTACACTGAAGCTTTCTTT. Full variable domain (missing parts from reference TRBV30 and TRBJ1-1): SQTIHQWPATLVQPVGSPLSLECTVEGTSNPNLYWYRQAAGRGLQLLFYSVGIGQISSEVPQNLSASRPQDRQFILSSKKLLLSDSGFYLCAWSLLGQGGRYTEAFFGQGTRLTVV.

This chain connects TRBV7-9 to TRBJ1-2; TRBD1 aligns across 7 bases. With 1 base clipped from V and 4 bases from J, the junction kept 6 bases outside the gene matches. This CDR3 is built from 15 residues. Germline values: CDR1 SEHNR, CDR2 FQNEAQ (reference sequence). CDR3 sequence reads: CASSLVADRAYGYTF. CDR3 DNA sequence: TGTGCCAGCAGCTTAGTGGCTGACAGGGCCTATGGCTACACCTTC.

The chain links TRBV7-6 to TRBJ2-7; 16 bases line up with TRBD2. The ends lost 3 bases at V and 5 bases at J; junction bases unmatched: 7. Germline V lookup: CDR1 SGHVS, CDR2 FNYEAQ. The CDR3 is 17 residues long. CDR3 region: CASSLASGTSGRDEQYF. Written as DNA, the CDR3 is TGTGCCAGCAGCTTGGCGTCCGGGACTAGCGGGAGGGACGAGCAGTACTTC. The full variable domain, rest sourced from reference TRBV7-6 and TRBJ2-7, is GAGVSQSPRYKVTKRGQDVALRCDPISGHVSLYWYRQALGQGPEFLTYFNYEAQQDKSGLPNDRFSAERPEGSISTLTIQRTEQRDSAMYRCASSLASGTSGRDEQYFGPGTRLTVT.

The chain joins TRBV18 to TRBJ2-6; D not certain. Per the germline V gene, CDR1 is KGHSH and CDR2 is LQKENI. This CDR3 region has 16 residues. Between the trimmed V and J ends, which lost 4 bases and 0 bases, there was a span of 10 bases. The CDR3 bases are TGTGCCAGCTCACAAAATTCAGTCTCTGGGGCCAACGTCCTGACTTTC. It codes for CASSQNSVSGANVLTF.

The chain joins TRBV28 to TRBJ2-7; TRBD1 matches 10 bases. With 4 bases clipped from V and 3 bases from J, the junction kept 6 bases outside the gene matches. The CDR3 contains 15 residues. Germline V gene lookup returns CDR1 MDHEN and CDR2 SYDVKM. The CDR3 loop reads CASSWTGGKDYEQYF. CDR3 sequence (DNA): TGTGCCAGCAGTTGGACAGGGGGAAAAGACTACGAGCAGTACTTC.

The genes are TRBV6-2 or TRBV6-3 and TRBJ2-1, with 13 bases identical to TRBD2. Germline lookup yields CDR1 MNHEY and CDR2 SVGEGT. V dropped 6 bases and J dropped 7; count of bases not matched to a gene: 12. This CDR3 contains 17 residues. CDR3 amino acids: CASSPRLAGGPGNEQFF. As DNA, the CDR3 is TGTGCCAGCAGCCCCCGACTAGCGGGAGGTCCGGGTAATGAGCAGTTCTTC.

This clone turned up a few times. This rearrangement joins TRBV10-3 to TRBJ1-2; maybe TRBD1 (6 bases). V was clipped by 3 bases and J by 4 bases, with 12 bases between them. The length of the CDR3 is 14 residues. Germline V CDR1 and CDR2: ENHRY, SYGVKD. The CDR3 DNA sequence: TGTGCCATCAGTGAATCAGGGGAGGGCTATGGCTACACCTTC. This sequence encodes CAISESGEGYGYTF.